The 20 T cell receptor beta chains below were found in one sample sequenced in a study of blood T cells in healthy people across ages. The authors ran a second PCR of roughly 6 to 12 cycles using a sample-barcoded 5' primer and a J-beta primer mix. MiXCR, applied by TCRdb to the 5' RACE reads, yields one record per CDR3 protein. This table holds about a million distinct CDR3 sequences, approximately 50% found once. The sequenced material came from blood. The receptors shown here come from a woman in her fifties or sixties in good health.

V is TRBV3-1 and J is TRBJ2-1; 13 nucleotides match TRBD2. Germline trimming cut 0 bases from V and 10 bases from J; bases unmatched to any gene: 3. Germline V lookup: CDR1 LGHDT, CDR2 YNNKEL (reference sequence). CDR3 length: 15 residues. The CDR3 DNA is TGTGCCAGCAGCCAAGATCGGACTAGCGGGAGAGAGCAGTTCTTC. It specifies CASSQDRTSGREQFF.

This clonotype was picked up one time. This rearrangement joins TRBV3-1 to TRBJ2-3; D is perhaps TRBD2 (6 bases). The CDR3 covers 15 residues. V was cut by 4 bases and J by 6 bases, with 17 bases left in between. Germline V gives CDR1 LGHDT, CDR2 YNNKEL (reference sequence). Here the CDR3 DNA reads TGTGCCAGCAGCCTCCGAGCATCGGGAGTGGATACGCAGTATTTT. This sequence encodes CASSLRASGVDTQYF.

The V and J genes are TRBV28 and TRBJ2-7; TRBD2 agrees at 7 bases. Germline CDR1 and CDR2: MDHEN and SYDVKM. V dropped 3 bases and J dropped 6; count of bases not matched to a gene: 8. This CDR3 has 14 residues. In DNA, the CDR3 is TGTGCCAGCAGTTTTGGCGGGAGAGGCGGCGAGCAGTACTTC. Protein product: CASSFGGRGGEQYF.

This clonotype has just a few counts. The rearrangement joins TRBV29-1 to TRBJ2-2; D unresolved. The CDR3 covers 14 residues. CDR1 is SQVTM, CDR2 ANQGSEA, per germline. CDR3 in DNA: TGCAGTGCCGGTTGGGCACTAAACACCGGGGAGCTGTTTTTT. This codes for CSAGWALNTGELFF.

The chain is built from TRBV2 and TRBJ2-4, with 8 bases that match TRBD1. This CDR3 comprises 14 residues. Germline lookup yields CDR1 SNHLY and CDR2 FYNNEI. The V segment lost 3 bases and the J segment 4 bases; nucleotides outside the gene matches: 2. CDR3: CASSDRTGKNIQYF. Here the CDR3 DNA reads TGTGCCAGCAGTGACAGGACAGGGAAAAACATTCAGTACTTC.

The chain uses TRBV12-3 or TRBV12-4 and TRBJ2-5; D remains unclear. The CDR3 has 12 amino acids. Trimming shortened V by 8 bases and J by 4 bases, and 11 bases separated the two germline ends. CDR3 coding DNA: TGTGCCAGCGGCGCGGCGCCAGAGACCCAGTACTTC. Translation gives CASGAAPETQYF.

This clonotype was detected a few times. The CDR3 here is CASSESGLADTGELFF. The CDR3 DNA reads as TGTGCCAGCAGTGAGTCGGGACTAGCGGACACCGGGGAGCTGTTTTTT. The chain recombines TRBV6-1 with TRBJ2-2; the match to TRBD2 covers 11 bases. The J segment lost 3 bases and the V segment lost 3 bases, leaving 3 bases of the junction unmatched. Germline V gene sequence: CDR1 MNHNS, CDR2 SASEGT. The length of the CDR3 is 16 residues.

This chain joins TRBV3-1 and TRBJ2-4; TRBD2 matches 10 bases. The germline V gene encodes CDR1 LGHDT and CDR2 YNNKEL (reference sequence). The CDR3 is 13 amino acids. V shed 4 bases and J 8 bases; nucleotides not matched to a gene: 2. CDR3 sequence: CASSRLAGDIQYF. CDR3 bases: TGTGCCAGCAGCCGTCTAGCGGGAGACATTCAGTACTTC. Full variable domain (outside the CDR3, taken from reference TRBV3-1 and TRBJ2-4): DTAVSQTPKYLVTQMGNDKSIKCEQNLGHDTMYWYKQDSKKFLKIMFSYNNKELIINETVPNRFSPKSPDKAHLNLHINSLELGDSAVYFCASSRLAGDIQYFGAGTRLSVL.

The table lists this clonotype with a few counts. The chain has TRBV4-1 and TRBJ2-3; the D gene is possibly TRBD1 (6 bases). This CDR3 spans 14 amino acids. Germline CDR1 MGHRA, CDR2 YSYEKL. With 3 bases removed from V and 7 bases from J, the gap between germline ends came to 14 bases. The CDR3 region is CASSHDGTTYTQYF. CDR3 nucleotides: TGCGCCAGCAGCCACGACGGGACAACCTATACGCAGTATTTT.

V gene TRBV7-9 combines with J gene TRBJ1-5, with 8 bases matching TRBD1. With 5 bases clipped from V and 6 bases from J, the junction kept 6 bases outside the gene matches. This CDR3 is built from 14 residues. Germline-derived CDR1 and CDR2 are SEHNR and FQNEAQ (reference sequence). CDR3 DNA: TGTGCCAGCAGCATACAGGGGGTCCCTCAGCCCCAGCATTTT. It encodes CASSIQGVPQPQHF. The variable domain in full, with the rest retrieved from reference TRBV7-9 and TRBJ1-5, is DTGVSQNPRHKITKRGQNVTFRCDPISEHNRLYWYRQTLGQGPEFLTYFQNEAQLEKSRLLSDRFSAERPKGSFSTLEIQRTEQGDSAMYLCASSIQGVPQPQHFGDGTRLSIL.

The J gene is TRBJ2-1, the V gene TRBV29-1, with TRBD1 matching 7 bases. CDR1 and CDR2 from the germline V gene are SQVTM and ANQGSEA. The CDR3 has 15 residues. Unmatched junction bases numbered 21, after V lost 7 bases and J lost 12 bases. The CDR3 DNA follows: TGCAGCGCCCATGGGACAGCCACTCTACGCCTGACGCAGTTCTTC. Its protein is CSAHGTATLRLTQFF.

This clonotype came up a few times. This chain uses TRBV7-6 with TRBJ2-7; 12 positions agree with TRBD2. The trim removed 5 bases at V and 10 bases at J, leaving 3 bases unmatched. The germline gives CDR1 SGHVS, CDR2 FNYEAQ. CDR3 length equals 12 residues. CDR3 bases: TGTGCCAGCAGCCTGACTAGCGGGAGTCAGTACTTC. This sequence encodes CASSLTSGSQYF.

V is TRBV4-3 and J is TRBJ2-1, with D uncertain. Germline V lookup: CDR1 LGHNA, CDR2 YSLEER. The CDR3 is 15 amino acids. With 1 base removed from V and 7 bases from J, the gap between germline ends came to 14 bases. The CDR3 loop is CASSQVKLSGNEQFF. DNA for the CDR3: TGCGCCAGCAGCCAAGTTAAGTTAAGTGGGAATGAGCAGTTCTTC.

This clonotype was detected once. The genes are TRBV6-2 or TRBV6-3 and TRBJ2-5; either TRBD1 or TRBD2 may supply D (6 bases each). The CDR3 has 13 residues. CDR1 is MNHEY, CDR2 SVGEGT, per germline. The V gene lost 5 bases and the J gene lost 7 bases, with 14 bases spanning the gap. The CDR3 loop is CASSDRSEGTQYF. The CDR3 DNA reads as TGTGCCAGCAGTGACAGGTCGGAGGGGACCCAGTACTTC.

The chain recombines TRBV11-3 with TRBJ2-7, with no clear D. Between the trimmed V and J ends, which lost 5 bases and 5 bases, there was a span of 13 bases. Germline CDR1 is SGHNT and CDR2 is YENEEA. The CDR3 is 13 residues long. CDR3 in amino acids: CASSQRWVDEQYF. DNA for the CDR3: TGTGCCAGCAGCCAACGCTGGGTGGACGAGCAGTACTTC.

The chain has TRBV7-2 and TRBJ2-7, with D perhaps given as TRBD1 or TRBD2 (6 bases each). V was trimmed by 0 bases and J by 1 base, leaving 13 bases between them. The CDR3 has 16 amino acids. CDR1 and CDR2 from the germline V gene are SGHTA and FQGNSA. The CDR3 here is CASSLAFGGTSYEQYF. CDR3 bases: TGTGCCAGCAGCTTAGCATTTGGCGGGACATCCTACGAGCAGTACTTC.

The chain combines TRBV14 with TRBJ2-5; 7 nucleotides match TRBD1. The J call may be incorrect, as the DNA end agrees better with TRBJ2-7. Germline-derived CDR1 and CDR2 are SGHDN and FVKESK. This CDR3 region has 17 residues. The DNA of the CDR3 is TGTGCCAGCAGCCAAGGTACGGGTGGGGGACAGACCTACGAGCAGTACTTC. This codes for CASSQGTGGGQTYEQYF.

Comments on this clonotype: At one boundary the junction diverges from the germline segment, which might be a read error. The J gene is TRBJ1-5, the V gene TRBV20-1, with 9 positions matching TRBD1. The germline gives CDR1 DFQATT, CDR2 SNEGSKA (reference sequence). This CDR3 region has 15 residues. The chain's CDR3 is CGARLGTGLFQPQHF. CDR3 nucleotide sequence: TGCGGTGCTAGACTCGGGACAGGGCTGTTTCAGCCCCAGCATTTT.

This clonotype has just a few counts. The CDR3 loop reads CASSQETGAYEQYF. The CDR3 DNA is TGCGCCAGCAGCCAAGAGACGGGGGCCTACGAGCAGTACTTC. The rearrangement joins TRBV4-3 to TRBJ2-7, with D possibly TRBD2 on 6 matching bases. In germline, CDR1 is LGHNA, CDR2 YSLEER. Trimming pared 0 bases from V and 2 bases from J, leaving 8 bases between. The CDR3 contains 14 residues.

CDR3 protein: CASRRWGSGSKVEQYF. The CDR3, as DNA: TGTGCCAGCCGAAGATGGGGTAGCGGGAGTAAGGTTGAGCAGTACTTC. J is TRBJ2-7 and V is TRBV2; 9 bases align to TRBD2. CDR3 length: 16 residues. V lost 8 bases and J lost 7; bases outside the gene matches: 18. The germline CDR1 and CDR2 sequences are SNHLY and FYNNEI.